One T cell receptor beta chain is described in this entry. Its recognized antigen is unknown. No much larger clone exists at a distance of one base, and base qualities are not known. According to the germline V gene, CDR1 reads SGHTA and CDR2 reads FQGNSA. Trimmed from V: 5 bases; trimmed from J: 4 bases; junction bases lacking a gene match: 17. The CDR3 covers 18 residues, taking in both the cysteine and the phenylalanine. The kept DNA is CDR3 alone, 54 bases in frame from the first base. These data belong to a study of cytomegalovirus exposure and HLA in healthy donors (dated by TCRdb to about 2017). Regarding the study in general: In an earlier analysis of under 750 of the donors, 250 to 300 Gb of sequence data and 100 million or so unique TCR beta sequences from 150 million to 200 million T cells were reported. Approximately 300 gigabases of sequencing data and 70 million to 100 million unique TCR sequences made up an early release that covered roughly 670 HLA-typed donors. Of the roughly 400 genotyped donors, approximately 80% fell in the genetic ancestry cluster associated with self-reported Caucasian donors. The study was designed to test whether signatures of past pathogen exposure could be identified by cataloging public T cell receptors. The T cell repertoires of roughly 660 subjects were profiled by immunosequencing and related to cytomegalovirus serostatus. Along with the roughly 700-subject first cohort, a separate validation cohort of over 90 different subjects was used. The study combined high-throughput TCR immunosequencing, statistical association of individual TCRs with disease status, and machine learning to predict cytomegalovirus infection status. In a later analysis, previously published TCR beta repertoires from about 640 donors were re-analyzed and high-resolution HLA genotyping was added so that TCR occurrence patterns could be studied. The later analysis used no new phenotypic data to find candidate immune exposures, relying instead on TCR beta sequences and their occurrence across donors. To decide whether each TCR beta V gene segment behaved as functional or pseudogenic, an earlier analysis of nearly 600 of the donors relied on high-throughput TCR beta sequencing. Donor age, sex, ethnicity and CMV serostatus were compiled together with the repertoire data. A later genetic analysis took genome-wide SNP genotypes for about 55% of the 666 donors and used that subset as a discovery cohort. Every repertoire in the discovery cohort had been generated on one and the same sequencing platform. HLA typing covered class I and class II loci at four-digit resolution. Typing coverage varied by locus: about 620-630 donors for A, B, C, DRB1 and DQB1; some 520 for DQA1; approximately 610 for DPA1; approximately 490 for DPB1. Because of strong linkage in the cohort, roughly five DR-DQ haplotypes were treated as single units for association and clustering. Across 398 genotyped donors of the cohort, an average of approximately 240,000 unique TCR beta nucleotide sequences per donor were sequenced, and about a sixth of those sequences were non-productive.

In total, over 600 healthy bone marrow donors made up the cohort. All cohort members were sampled while nominally healthy, although unrecorded immune exposures were likely present. The donor was CMV seronegative and belonged to the group of 350 or so seronegative cohort members. A peripheral blood sample was collected from each donor, and TCR beta sequencing was performed on peripheral blood mononuclear cells. Genomic DNA extraction from the blood cell samples was performed with the Qiagen DNeasy Blood Extraction Kit. Study-wide conclusions, independent of this receptor: In a later analysis, several top co-occurrence clusters were reported to appear linked to parvovirus B19, influenza, CMV and Epstein-Barr virus. Presence/absence analyses assumed roughly uniform sequencing depth across donors, an assumption that may not hold. A later genetic analysis associated a missense DCLRE1C variant with V-gene and J-gene trimming of TCR beta chains, and an independent cohort replicated the association. Three of the identified cytomegalovirus-associated TCR beta chains were confirmed in vitro to be specific for cytomegalovirus antigens. Broadly in line with IMGT annotations, most TCR beta V segments showed up in productive rearrangements about 90% or about 30% of the time in an earlier analysis of approximately 600 of the donors. In a later analysis, around 15,000 TCR beta sequences were associated with specific HLA alleles at a false discovery rate of 0.05. According to a later analysis, most CMV-associated TCR beta chains appeared to be HLA-restricted, and the HLA associations seemed to be driven largely by CMV exposure. Compared with the approximately 720-donor mean, donors in an Asian-associated ancestry cluster had fewer N-insertions in productive TCRs, according to a later genetic analysis. The authors suggested that the approach could potentially be extended to other disease states and immunological phenotypes. Some IMGT-functional V segments, including TRBV6-2 and TRBV6-3, could not be told apart with the 87-base-pair reads, so those segments were excluded. The study listed 150 to 200 TCR beta chains as associated with cytomegalovirus. A group of highly shared sequence variants was considered likely to be a technical artifact of the sequencing pipeline. A further reported finding was that TCR beta sequences accurately predicted the HLA-A and HLA-B alleles for most subjects in the first cohort. The cohort was sequenced for TCR beta chains only, and without alpha or paired-chain data the features that could be detected were limited. Because HLA typing was missing for some donors at each locus, association tests included only the typed subset. While some public TCRs were present in many individuals, most TCR sequences turned up only very rarely across donors. Over 15 rarely observed V segments, including chromosome 9 orphons, were excluded from the earlier analysis of about 600 of the donors because counts were too low. In a later analysis, TCR association rates were found to vary across HLA loci, with the most associated TCRs seen for DRB1 alleles and the fewest for HLA-C alleles. Compared with equally common non-associated chains, HLA-associated TCR beta chains in a later analysis were more clonally expanded and had lower generation probabilities. Cytomegalovirus status was reported to be diagnosed by the classifier with high specificity and sensitivity in both the original and validation cohorts. The only immune exposure information available for the cohort was CMV serostatus. Linkage disequilibrium might explain the correlated functional status among segregating V segments, but an unknown experimental factor could not be excluded. When HLA alleles, especially DR and DQ, strongly co-occurred, TCR associations were difficult to assign to individual alleles.

Library generation was performed with the immunoSEQ multiplex PCR assay. A mixture of 60 forward primers for TCR Vbeta segments and 13 reverse primers for TCR Jbeta segments was used in the multiplex PCR. The CDR3 region of rearranged TCR beta genes was amplified from genomic DNA by a multiplex PCR assay. The amplified TCR beta libraries were sequenced on the Illumina HiSeq System as 87-base-pair reads. On the study's bioinformatics: A later analysis tallied 75 million to 95 million unique TCR beta chains across the approximately 670 repertoires, and approximately 12 million of those chains were shared by two or more donors. Raw reads were error-corrected and collapsed into unique sequences by a nearest-neighbor algorithm in which closely related sequences were merged to remove PCR and sequencing errors. Alignment of CDR3 sequences to IMGT reference sequences was used to assign V, D and J gene segments. For a sequence to be retained, a match of at least six nucleotides to both a V gene segment and a J gene segment was required. Rearrangements were called productive when the CDR3 lacked stop codons and stayed in frame with V and J; all others were non-productive. Following IMGT convention, CDR3 was defined as the stretch from the second conserved V-encoded cysteine up to the conserved J-encoded phenylalanine. The earlier analysis of about 640 of the donors excluded any sequence lacking an unambiguous match to a single V gene segment. An earlier analysis of several hundred of the donors called V segments functional above 56.7% productive rearrangements and segregating when the between-donor standard deviation exceeded 5%. To diagnose cytomegalovirus status from the catalog of TCR beta chain sequences, a statistical classification framework was built. In a later analysis, TCR nucleotide sequences were compared against IMGT/GENE-DB human TR gene sequences so that V and J genes could be assigned. A later analysis assigned CDR3 sequences and most-parsimonious VDJ recombination scenarios with the TCRdist pipeline. In a later analysis, each TCR beta chain was defined by its CDR3 amino acid sequence together with its V-gene family, and reads lacking a unique V-gene family were excluded. A later analysis removed 450 to 600 highly shared, low-generation-probability nucleotide sequences to deal with suspected cross-contamination and a sequencing artifact. For each public chain, a later analysis derived a clonal expansion index from normalized ranks of inferred template counts within each repertoire. Generation probabilities in a later analysis came from a VDJ recombination model fitted to out-of-frame rearrangements, and those results were checked against IGoR. In a later analysis, hypergeometric tests were used to score TCR-TCR, TCR-HLA and TCR-CMV co-occurrence, with a repertoire-size bias correction applied to TCR pairs. False discovery rates were estimated in a later analysis by permuting HLA or CMV assignments 20 times. In a later analysis, co-occurring TCRs were grouped using DBSCAN, and TCRdist sequence similarity was added for clustering within HLA-allele-positive subsets. For co-occurrence clustering, repertoires with fewer than 30,000 or more than 120,000 public chains were excluded, along with roughly 5 repertoires with anomalous nucleotide sharing. The immuneACCESS repertoire file appears here via TCRdb, limited to in-frame rearrangements. These files lack a portion of the clones; in checked studies, under half of the deficit traces to unresolved V genes, and the cause of the others is not known. V, J and clone size are those of that table, while D and trimming were read from the DNA. Across this sample there are about 120,000 clones, with roughly 80% seen only once. The biggest ten clones account for 2% to 2.5% of the sample.

The specimen was PBMCs. The chain is encoded by TRBV7-2 joined to TRBJ1-5; 7 middle bases align to TRBD1. The receptor was derived from a man under 40 in good health and CMV-seronegative. CDR3 sequence: CASSPGGHRGVENQPQHF. The bases are TGTGCCAGCAGCCCCGGGGGTCACAGGGGAGTAGAGAATCAGCCCCAGCATTTT.